The 6 T cell receptor beta chains presented below share a single source sample, sequenced in a study of shared clonotypes between healthy human individuals. Only in-frame clones appear in the TCRdb table, and some are missing; sequencing was by immunoSEQ multiplex PCR. The repertoire holds under 650,000 clones, around 96% seen once, with 0.06% in the top ten. The sequencing sample was made of naive CD4+ T cells sorted from blood. The sample's subset: CD45RA+ positively selected. The receptors come from a woman aged 25-40 years in good health.

The CDR3 DNA is TGTGCCAGCAGCTTCTCGGCAGGGGAGGGCTACACCTTC. This codes for CASSFSAGEGYTF. The J gene is TRBJ1-2, the V gene TRBV11-1, with D maybe TRBD1 (6 bases). Trimming removed 3 bases from V and 8 bases from J, with 13 bases in between. The germline gives CDR1 SGHAT, CDR2 FQDESV (reference sequence). The CDR3 is made up of 13 amino acids.

The chain carries TRBV6-1 and TRBJ2-5, with TRBD2 matching over 7 bases. The germline V gene encodes CDR1 MNHNS and CDR2 SASEGT. CDR3 length: 12 residues. Trimming cost V 6 bases and J 5 bases; bases outside gene matches: 3. CDR3 nucleotides: TGTGCCAGCAGGTGGGGGGGGGAGACCCAGTACTTC. As protein: CASRWGGETQYF.

This rearrangement joins TRBV7-9 to TRBJ2-5; no firm D call. V lost 5 bases, J lost 5 bases, and 12 bases lay in between. From germline, CDR1 is SEHNR and CDR2 FQNEAQ (reference sequence). The CDR3 loop spans 13 amino acids. CDR3 in DNA: TGTGCCAGCAGCGACCGAACCCTGGAGACCCAGTACTTC. Its protein product is CASSDRTLETQYF. The full variable domain, with the rest looked up from reference TRBV7-9 and TRBJ2-5, is DTGVSQNPRHKITKRGQNVTFRCDPISEHNRLYWYRQTLGQGPEFLTYFQNEAQLEKSRLLSDRFSAERPKGSFSTLEIQRTEQGDSAMYLCASSDRTLETQYFGPGTRLLVL.

This clone has a handful of counts. V and J are TRBV14 and TRBJ2-1, with no clear D. This CDR3 has 15 amino acids. Germline V gene data show CDR1 as SGHDN and CDR2 as FVKESK. The V end lost 5 bases, the J end lost 4 bases, and 15 bases lay between the germline ends. CDR3 sequence (DNA): TGTGCCAGCAGCTATCTAGTCCTTGATTACAATGAGCAGTTCTTC. Translated: CASSYLVLDYNEQFF.

J is TRBJ2-7 and V is TRBV6-5, with 8 bases lining up with TRBD1. The J segment lost 3 bases and the V segment lost 6 bases, leaving 4 bases of the junction unmatched. The CDR3 runs 13 residues. CDR1 MNHEY and CDR2 SVGAGI come from the germline V gene. The DNA of the CDR3 is TGTGCCAGCAGCCTGGGACAGGTCTACGAGCAGTACTTC. Its protein product is CASSLGQVYEQYF.

The chain combines TRBV7-9 with TRBJ2-1, with 7 positions matching TRBD1. Germline V gene data show CDR1 as SEHNR and CDR2 as FQNEAQ (reference sequence). J lost 12 bases, V lost 3 bases, and 5 bases had no gene match. This CDR3 region has 12 residues. The CDR3 nucleotides read TGTGCCAGCAGCTTCGACAGGGACGGGCAGTTCTTC. Amino acid sequence: CASSFDRDGQFF.